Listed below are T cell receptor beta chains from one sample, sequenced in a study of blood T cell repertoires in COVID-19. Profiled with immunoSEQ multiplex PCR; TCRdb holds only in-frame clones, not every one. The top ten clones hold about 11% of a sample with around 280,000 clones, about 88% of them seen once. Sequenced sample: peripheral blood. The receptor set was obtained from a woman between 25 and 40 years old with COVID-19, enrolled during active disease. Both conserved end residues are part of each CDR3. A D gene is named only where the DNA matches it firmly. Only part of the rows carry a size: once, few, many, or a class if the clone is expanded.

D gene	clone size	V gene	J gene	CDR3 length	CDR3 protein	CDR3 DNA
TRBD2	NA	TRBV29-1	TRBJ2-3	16	CSVKGTSGGSTDTQYF	TGCAGCGTCAAAGGGACTAGCGGAGGGAGCACAGATACGCAGTATTTT
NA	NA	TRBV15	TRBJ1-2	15	CATSGGRDMPYGYTF	TGTGCCACCAGCGGCGGCCGGGACATGCCCTATGGCTACACCTTC
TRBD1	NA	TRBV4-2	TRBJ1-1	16	CASSQPPGQGDTEAFF	TGTGCCAGCAGCCAGCCCCCTGGACAGGGGGACACTGAAGCTTTCTTT
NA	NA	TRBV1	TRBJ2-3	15	CTSKLSSGCTDTQYF	TGCACCAGCAAACTGTCTAGCGGGTGCACAGATACGCAGTATTTT
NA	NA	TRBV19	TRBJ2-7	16	CASSGIGQTSSYEQYF	TGTGCCAGTAGTGGAATAGGACAGACGAGCTCCTACGAGCAGTACTTC
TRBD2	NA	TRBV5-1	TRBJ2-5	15	CASSLTGGGGETQYF	TGCGCCAGCAGCTTGACGGGAGGAGGAGGTGAGACCCAGTACTTC
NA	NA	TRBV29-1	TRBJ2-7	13	CSVERAFGYEQYF	TGCAGCGTAGAGAGGGCCTTCGGGTACGAGCAGTACTTC
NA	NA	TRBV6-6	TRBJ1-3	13	CASSYRGWDTIYF	TGTGCCAGCAGTTACAGAGGCTGGGACACCATATATTTT
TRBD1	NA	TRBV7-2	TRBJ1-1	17	CASSLGYGGQGITEAFF	TGTGCCAGCAGCTTAGGTTATGGGGGACAGGGGATCACTGAAGCTTTCTTT
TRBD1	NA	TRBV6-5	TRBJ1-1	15	CASSRQGRSFTEAFF	TGTGCCAGCAGTCGACAGGGCAGATCGTTTACTGAAGCTTTCTTT
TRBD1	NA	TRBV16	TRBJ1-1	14	CASSLYRGGTEAFF	TGTGCCAGCAGCCTATACAGGGGAGGAACTGAAGCTTTCTTT
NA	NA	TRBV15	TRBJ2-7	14	CATSRGGEAYEQYF	TGTGCCACCAGCAGAGGGGGGGAGGCCTACGAGCAGTACTTC
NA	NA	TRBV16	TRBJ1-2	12	CASSQGDYGYTF	TGTGCCAGCAGCCAGGGAGACTATGGCTACACCTTC
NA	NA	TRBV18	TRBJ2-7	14	CASSPRSGVSEQYF	TGTGCCAGCTCACCACGATCAGGGGTCAGCGAGCAGTACTTC
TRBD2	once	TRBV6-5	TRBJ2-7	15	CASTRREGLSYEQYF	TGTGCCAGCACGAGGCGGGAGGGCCTATCCTACGAGCAGTACTTC
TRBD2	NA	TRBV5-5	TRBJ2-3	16	CASSFTGGTSTDTQYF	TGTGCCAGCAGCTTTACGGGGGGGACTAGCACAGATACGCAGTATTTT
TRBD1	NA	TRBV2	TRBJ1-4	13	CAATGTGNEKLFF	TGTGCCGCCACCGGGACAGGGAATGAAAAACTGTTTTTT
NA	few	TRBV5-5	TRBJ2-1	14	CASNPIVSYNEQFF	TGTGCCAGCAACCCTATAGTGTCCTACAATGAGCAGTTCTTC
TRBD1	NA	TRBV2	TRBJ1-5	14	CASSQDRGGGPQHF	TGTGCCAGCAGTCAGGACAGGGGTGGCGGTCCCCAGCATTTT
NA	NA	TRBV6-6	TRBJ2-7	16	CASSYSIATKGLEQYF	TGTGCCAGCAGTTACTCGATCGCGACTAAAGGGCTGGAGCAGTACTTC
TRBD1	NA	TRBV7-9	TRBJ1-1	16	CASSSWVGTANTEAFF	TGTGCCAGCAGCTCCTGGGTTGGGACAGCCAACACTGAAGCTTTCTTT
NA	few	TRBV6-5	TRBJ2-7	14	CASSLSGQAYEQYF	TGTGCCAGCAGTTTATCAGGGCAGGCCTACGAGCAGTACTTC
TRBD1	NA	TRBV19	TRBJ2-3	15	CASTRGQLHTDTQYF	TGTGCCAGTACCCGGGGACAGCTACACACAGATACGCAGTATTTT
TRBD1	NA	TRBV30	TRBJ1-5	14	CAWSGTADSRPQHF	TGTGCCTGGAGCGGGACAGCTGATTCGCGGCCCCAGCATTTT
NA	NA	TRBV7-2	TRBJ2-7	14	CASSLGGDTYEQYF	TGTGCCAGCAGCTTGGGAGGCGACACCTACGAGCAGTACTTC
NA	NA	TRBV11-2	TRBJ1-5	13	CASSSTTVTPQHF	TGTGCCAGCAGCTCAACGACTGTTACTCCCCAGCATTTT